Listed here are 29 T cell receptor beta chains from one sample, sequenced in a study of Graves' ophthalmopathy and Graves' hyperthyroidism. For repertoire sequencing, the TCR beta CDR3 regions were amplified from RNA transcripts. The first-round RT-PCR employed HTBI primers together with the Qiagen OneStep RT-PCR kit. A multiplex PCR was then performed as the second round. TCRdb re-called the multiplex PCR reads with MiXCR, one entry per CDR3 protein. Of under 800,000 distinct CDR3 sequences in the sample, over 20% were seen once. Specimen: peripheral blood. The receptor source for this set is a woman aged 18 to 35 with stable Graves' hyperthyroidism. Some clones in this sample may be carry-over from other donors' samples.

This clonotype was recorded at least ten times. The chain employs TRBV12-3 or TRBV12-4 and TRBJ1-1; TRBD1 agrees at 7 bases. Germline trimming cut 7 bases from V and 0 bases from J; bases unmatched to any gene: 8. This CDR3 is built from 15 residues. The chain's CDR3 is CASNKQGGMNTEAFF. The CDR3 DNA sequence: TGTGCCAGCAACAAGCAGGGGGGCATGAACACTGAAGCTTTCTTT.

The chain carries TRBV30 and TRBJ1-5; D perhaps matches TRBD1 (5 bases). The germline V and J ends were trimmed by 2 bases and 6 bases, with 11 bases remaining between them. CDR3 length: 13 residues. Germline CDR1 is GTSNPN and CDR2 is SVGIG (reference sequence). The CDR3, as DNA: TGTGCCTGGAGTCCAAAGGGGTCTCAGCCCCAGCATTTT. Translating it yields CAWSPKGSQPQHF.

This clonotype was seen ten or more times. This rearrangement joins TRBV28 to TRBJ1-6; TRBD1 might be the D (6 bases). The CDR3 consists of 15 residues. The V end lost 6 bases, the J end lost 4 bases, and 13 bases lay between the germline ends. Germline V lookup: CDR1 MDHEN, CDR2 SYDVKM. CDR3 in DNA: TGTGCCAGCAGAATTACCGGGACATATAATTCACCCCTCCACTTT. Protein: CASRITGTYNSPLHF.

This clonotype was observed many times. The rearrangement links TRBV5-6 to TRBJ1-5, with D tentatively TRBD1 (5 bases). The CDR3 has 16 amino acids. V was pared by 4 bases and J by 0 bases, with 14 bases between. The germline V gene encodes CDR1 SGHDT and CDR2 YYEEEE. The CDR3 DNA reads TGTGCCAGCAGCCACAATCGGGGCAGTAGCAATCAGCCCCAGCATTTT. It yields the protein CASSHNRGSSNQPQHF.

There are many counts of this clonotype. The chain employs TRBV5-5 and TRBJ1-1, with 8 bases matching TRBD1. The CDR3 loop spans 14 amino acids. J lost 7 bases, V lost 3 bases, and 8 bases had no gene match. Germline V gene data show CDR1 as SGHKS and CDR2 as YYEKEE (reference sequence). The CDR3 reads CASSWDRTGVEAFF. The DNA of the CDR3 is TGTGCCAGCAGCTGGGACAGGACTGGGGTTGAAGCTTTCTTT.

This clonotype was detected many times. The CDR3 here is CASSWAGTSYEQYF. For the CDR3, the DNA is TGTGCCAGCAGTTGGGCAGGGACCTCCTACGAGCAGTACTTC. This chain joins TRBV6-5 and TRBJ2-7, with D perhaps being TRBD1 or TRBD2 (5 bases each). CDR1 and CDR2 (germline): MNHEY, SVGAGI. This CDR3 is built from 14 residues. V was cut by 4 bases and J by 0 bases, with 10 bases left in between.

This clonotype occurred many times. The CDR3 spells CASSLRLDSGNTIYF. CDR3 in DNA: TGTGCCAGCAGTTTAAGGCTGGACTCTGGAAACACCATATATTTT. V is TRBV12-3 or TRBV12-4 and J is TRBJ1-3, with unresolved D. V was pared by 2 bases and J by 0 bases, with 8 bases between. There are 15 residues in the CDR3.

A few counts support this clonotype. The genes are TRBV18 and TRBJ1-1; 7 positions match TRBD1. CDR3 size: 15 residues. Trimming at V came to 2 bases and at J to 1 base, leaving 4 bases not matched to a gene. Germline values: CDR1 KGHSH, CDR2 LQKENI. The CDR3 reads CASSPRGLSNTEAFF. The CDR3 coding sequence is TGTGCCAGCTCACCAAGGGGGCTCTCGAACACTGAAGCTTTCTTT.

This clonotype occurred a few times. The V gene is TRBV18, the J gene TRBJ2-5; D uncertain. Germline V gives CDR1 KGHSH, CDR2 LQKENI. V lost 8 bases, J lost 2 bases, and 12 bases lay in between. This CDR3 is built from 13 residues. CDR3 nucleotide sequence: TGTGCCAGCCGTTCATCCAGACAAGAGACCCAGTACTTC. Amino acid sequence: CASRSSRQETQYF.

CDR3 loop: CASSLKGPQPQHF. The DNA for the CDR3 is TGTGCCAGCAGCCTTAAGGGACCTCAGCCCCAGCATTTT. The J gene is TRBJ1-5, the V gene TRBV7-9, with D possibly matching TRBD1 (5 bases). The germline V and J ends were trimmed by 5 bases and 6 bases, with 11 bases remaining between them. Germline CDR1 is SEHNR and CDR2 is FQNEAQ (reference sequence). The CDR3 has 13 amino acids.

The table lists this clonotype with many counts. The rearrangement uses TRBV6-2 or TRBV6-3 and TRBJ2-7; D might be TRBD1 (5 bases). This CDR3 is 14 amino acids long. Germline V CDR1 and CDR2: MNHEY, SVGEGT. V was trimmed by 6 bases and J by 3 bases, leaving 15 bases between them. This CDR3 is CASSLQDVRYEQYF. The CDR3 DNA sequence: TGTGCCAGCAGCCTACAGGATGTGCGCTACGAGCAGTACTTC.

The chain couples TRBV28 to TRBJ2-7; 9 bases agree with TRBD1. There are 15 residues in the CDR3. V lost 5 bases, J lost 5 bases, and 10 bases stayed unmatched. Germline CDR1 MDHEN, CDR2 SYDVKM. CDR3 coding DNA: TGTGCCAGCAGTCCTACCGGGACAGGGCTCAACGAGCAGTACTTC. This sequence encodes CASSPTGTGLNEQYF.

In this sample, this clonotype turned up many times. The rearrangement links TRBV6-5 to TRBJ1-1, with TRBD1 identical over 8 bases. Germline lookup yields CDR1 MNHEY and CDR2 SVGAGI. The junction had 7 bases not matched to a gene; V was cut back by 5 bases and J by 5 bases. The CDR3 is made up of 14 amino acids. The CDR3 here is CASSNRQGWTEAFF. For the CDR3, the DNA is TGTGCCAGCAGTAACCGACAGGGGTGGACTGAAGCTTTCTTT.

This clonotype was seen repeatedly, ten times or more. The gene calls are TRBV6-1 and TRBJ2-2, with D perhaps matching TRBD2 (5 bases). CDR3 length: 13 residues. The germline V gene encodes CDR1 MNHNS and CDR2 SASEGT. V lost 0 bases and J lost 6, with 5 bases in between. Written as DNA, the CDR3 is TGTGCCAGCAGTGAAGCGGAGGCCGGGGAGCTGTTTTTT. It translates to CASSEAEAGELFF.

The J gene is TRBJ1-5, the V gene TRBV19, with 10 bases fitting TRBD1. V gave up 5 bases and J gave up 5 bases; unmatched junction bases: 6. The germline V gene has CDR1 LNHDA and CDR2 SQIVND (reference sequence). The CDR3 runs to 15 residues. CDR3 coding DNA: TGTGCCAGTAGTCCGACAGGGGGCAAGGATCAGCCCCAGCATTTT. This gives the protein CASSPTGGKDQPQHF.

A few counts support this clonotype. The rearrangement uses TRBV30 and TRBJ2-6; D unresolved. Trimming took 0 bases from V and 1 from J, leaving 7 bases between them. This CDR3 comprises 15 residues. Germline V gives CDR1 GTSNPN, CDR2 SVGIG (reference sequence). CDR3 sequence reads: CAWSVRVSGANVLTF. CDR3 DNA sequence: TGTGCCTGGAGTGTACGGGTATCTGGGGCCAACGTCCTGACTTTC.

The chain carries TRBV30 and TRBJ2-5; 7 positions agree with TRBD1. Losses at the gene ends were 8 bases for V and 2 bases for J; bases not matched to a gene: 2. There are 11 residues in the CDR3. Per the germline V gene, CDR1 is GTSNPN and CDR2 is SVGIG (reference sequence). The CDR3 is CARQGQETQYF. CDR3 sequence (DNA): TGTGCCAGACAGGGACAAGAGACCCAGTACTTC.

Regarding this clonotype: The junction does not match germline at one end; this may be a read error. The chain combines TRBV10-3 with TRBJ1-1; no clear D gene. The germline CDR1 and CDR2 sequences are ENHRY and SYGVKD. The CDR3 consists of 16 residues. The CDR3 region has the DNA TGTGCCAGCAGTGAGTCTATGACTTTCTTGAACACTGAAGCTTTCTTT. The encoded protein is CASSESMTFLNTEAFF.

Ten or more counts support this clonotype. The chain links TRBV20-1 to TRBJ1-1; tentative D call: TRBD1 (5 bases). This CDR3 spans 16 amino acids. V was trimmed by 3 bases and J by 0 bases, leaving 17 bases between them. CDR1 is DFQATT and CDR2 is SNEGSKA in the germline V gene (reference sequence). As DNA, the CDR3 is TGCAGTGCTAGTGGGCAGGGAATATTCATGAACACTGAAGCTTTCTTT. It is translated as CSASGQGIFMNTEAFF.

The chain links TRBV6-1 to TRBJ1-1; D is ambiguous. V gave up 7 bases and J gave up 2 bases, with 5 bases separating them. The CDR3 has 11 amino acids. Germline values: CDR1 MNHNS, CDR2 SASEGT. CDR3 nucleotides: TGTGCCAGCAAGCCCAACACTGAAGCTTTCTTT. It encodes CASKPNTEAFF.

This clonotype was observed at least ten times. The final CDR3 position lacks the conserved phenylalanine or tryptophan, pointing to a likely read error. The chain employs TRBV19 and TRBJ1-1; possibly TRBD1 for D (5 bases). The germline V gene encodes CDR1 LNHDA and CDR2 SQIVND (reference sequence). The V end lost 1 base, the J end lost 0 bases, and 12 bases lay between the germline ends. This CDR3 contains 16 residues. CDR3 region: CASSIAQTALNTEAFL. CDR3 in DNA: TGTGCCAGTAGTATAGCCCAGACAGCTCTGAACACTGAAGCTTTCCTT.

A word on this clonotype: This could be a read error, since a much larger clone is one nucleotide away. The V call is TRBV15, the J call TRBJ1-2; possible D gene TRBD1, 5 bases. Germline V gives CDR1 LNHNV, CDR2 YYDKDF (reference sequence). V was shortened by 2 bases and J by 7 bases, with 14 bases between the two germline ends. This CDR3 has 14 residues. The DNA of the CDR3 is TGTGCCACCAGCAGAATTGCCAGGGCCGGTGGCTACACCTTC. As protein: CATSRIARAGGYTF.

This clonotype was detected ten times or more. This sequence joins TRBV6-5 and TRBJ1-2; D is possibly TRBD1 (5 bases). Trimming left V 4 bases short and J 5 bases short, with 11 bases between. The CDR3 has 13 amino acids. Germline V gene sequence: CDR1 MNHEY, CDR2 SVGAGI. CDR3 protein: CASSSGTEYGYTF. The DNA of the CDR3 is TGTGCCAGCAGTTCTGGGACGGAGTATGGCTACACCTTC.

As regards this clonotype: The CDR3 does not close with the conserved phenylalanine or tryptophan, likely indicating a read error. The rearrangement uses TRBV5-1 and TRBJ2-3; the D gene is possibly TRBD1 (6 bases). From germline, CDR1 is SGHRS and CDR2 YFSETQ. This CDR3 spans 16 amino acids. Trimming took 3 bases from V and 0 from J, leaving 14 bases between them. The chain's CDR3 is CASSSRQAASTDTQYC. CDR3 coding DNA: TGCGCCAGCAGCTCGAGACAGGCTGCTAGCACAGATACGCAGTATTGT.

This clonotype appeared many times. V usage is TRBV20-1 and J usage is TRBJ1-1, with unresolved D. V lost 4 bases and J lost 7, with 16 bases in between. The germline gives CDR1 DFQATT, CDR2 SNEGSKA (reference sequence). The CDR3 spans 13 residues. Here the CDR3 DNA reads TGCAGTGCTACGTGGGCCGGCGGTCTTGAAGCTTTCTTT. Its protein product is CSATWAGGLEAFF.

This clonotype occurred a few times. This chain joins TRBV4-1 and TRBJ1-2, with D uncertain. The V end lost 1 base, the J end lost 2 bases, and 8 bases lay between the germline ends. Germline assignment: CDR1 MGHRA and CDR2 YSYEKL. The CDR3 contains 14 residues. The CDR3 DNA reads TGCGCCAGCAGCCAAGCGACTGTAAACTATGGCTACACCTTC. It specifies CASSQATVNYGYTF.

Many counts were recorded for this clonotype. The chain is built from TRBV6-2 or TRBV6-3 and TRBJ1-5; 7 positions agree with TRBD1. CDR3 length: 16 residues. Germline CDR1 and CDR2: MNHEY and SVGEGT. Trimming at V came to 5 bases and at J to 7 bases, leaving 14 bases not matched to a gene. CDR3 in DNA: TGTGCCAGCAGTGCACCGGGACAGCACGGAAGGCAGCCCCAGCATTTT. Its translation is CASSAPGQHGRQPQHF.

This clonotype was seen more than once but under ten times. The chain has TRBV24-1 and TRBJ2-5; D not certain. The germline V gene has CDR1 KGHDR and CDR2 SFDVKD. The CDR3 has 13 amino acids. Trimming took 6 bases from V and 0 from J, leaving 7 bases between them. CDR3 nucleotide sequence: TGTGCCACCAGTACAAGGGACCAAGAGACCCAGTACTTC. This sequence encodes CATSTRDQETQYF.

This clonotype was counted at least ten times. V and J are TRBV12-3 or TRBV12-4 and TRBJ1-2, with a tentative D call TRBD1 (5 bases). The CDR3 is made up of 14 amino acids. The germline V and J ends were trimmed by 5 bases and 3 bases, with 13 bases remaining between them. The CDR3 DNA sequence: TGTGCCAGCAGTCCGCAGGGTTTCTACTATGGCTACACCTTC. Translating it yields CASSPQGFYYGYTF.